The clone carrying this T cell receptor (beta chain) was picked up a small number of times. As yet, its antigen is unknown. The data were obtained in a study of cytomegalovirus exposure and HLA in healthy donors. In germline, CDR1 is SNHLY, CDR2 FYNNEI. V gave up 7 bases and J gave up 7 bases; unmatched junction bases: 11. The CDR3 runs 14 residues. The PCR employed 60 Vbeta primers together with 13 Jbeta primers. The method was immunoSEQ multiplex PCR; TCRdb's version includes in-frame clones alone and lacks a portion of them. The sample has over 85,000 clones; about three quarters are singletons. Study-level points and caveats: Near-uniform donor sequencing depth was presumed by presence/absence analyses.

The chain combines TRBV2 with TRBJ1-1, with 8 bases lining up with TRBD1. This TCR came from a man aged 35 to 55 in good health and CMV-seronegative. Sequencing used PBMCs. The DNA for the CDR3 is TGTGCCAGCAATATTGAGACAGGGGTGGGTGAAGCTTTCTTT. It specifies CASNIETGVGEAFF.